These T cell receptor beta chains were read from a single sample in a study of tumour-infiltrating T cells in Burkitt lymphoma. Only in-frame clones appear in the TCRdb table, and some are missing; sequencing was by immunoSEQ multiplex PCR. Of approximately 46,000 clones listed, around 29% are singletons. The sequenced sample consisted of tumor tissue. These receptors came from a human donor with Burkitt lymphoma. The CDR3 runs from the conserved cysteine through the conserved F or W. The D gene is left open where the match is weak. Clone size is given for some rows only: seen once, a few or many times, or a class if the clone is expanded.

cdr3_nt cdr3_aa j_call clone_size d_call v_call cdr3_length
TGTGCCAGCAGCTTAGGGGGCGGCACTGAAGCTTTCTTT CASSLGGGTEAFF TRBJ1-1 NA TRBD1 TRBV5-6 13
TGTGCCAGTAGTATAATGGAGGGCCATCCTAATGAAAAACTGTTTTTT CASSIMEGHPNEKLFF TRBJ1-4 NA NA TRBV19 16
TGTGCCACCAGCAGAGCCGGCGGCCTTGGCTACACCTTC CATSRAGGLGYTF TRBJ1-2 few NA TRBV15 13
TGTGCCAGCAGCCACGTGGGGGGGGTTCAGCCCCAGCATTTT CASSHVGGVQPQHF TRBJ1-5 NA NA TRBV6-5 14
TGCGCCAGCAGCCAGCCTAGCGGGGGGGCTTCCGGGGAGCTGTTTTTT CASSQPSGGASGELFF TRBJ2-2 NA TRBD2 TRBV4-3 16
TGTGCCAGCAGCCGCACAGGGAAGGAGGATTCACCCCTCCACTTT CASSRTGKEDSPLHF TRBJ1-6 few NA TRBV6-5 15
TGTGCCAGCAGCCAAGCGTCCAGGGCGGGTGGCTACACCTTC CASSQASRAGGYTF TRBJ1-2 NA NA TRBV14 14
TGTGCCAGCACCACCTTACGGGGCACTGAGCAGTTCTTC CASTTLRGTEQFF TRBJ2-1 few NA TRBV11-2 13
TGTGCCAGCAGCTTGGACAGGGTGTCCTACGAGCAGTACTTC CASSLDRVSYEQYF TRBJ2-7 few NA TRBV5-5 14
TGTGCCAGCTCACCACAACCCTTAGGATCGGGAGCTAACTATGGCTACACCTTC CASSPQPLGSGANYGYTF TRBJ1-2 NA NA TRBV18 18
TGTGCCAGCAGTCTCATGGCGAACACCATATATTTT CASSLMANTIYF TRBJ1-3 NA NA TRBV7-2 12
TGTGCCAGCAGCCCACGGGGAGCGCAAGAGACCCAGTACTTC CASSPRGAQETQYF TRBJ2-5 NA NA TRBV5-6 14
TGTGCCAGCAGTTCGGTCGACAGGATAGCTTTCTTT CASSSVDRIAFF TRBJ1-1 NA NA TRBV28 12
TGTGCCACCAGTGTTGTCGGGGGGGGAGGAAATCAGCCCCAGCATTTT CATSVVGGGGNQPQHF TRBJ1-5 NA NA TRBV15 16
TGTGCCAGTAGTAACCCCCCCCTAGCGGGGGGGCCAAATGAGCAGTTCTTC CASSNPPLAGGPNEQFF TRBJ2-1 few TRBD2 TRBV19 17
TGTGCCAGCAGTACAGGGGGGACCACTGAAGCTTTCTTT CASSTGGTTEAFF TRBJ1-1 NA TRBD1 TRBV6-5 13
TGCGCCAGCAGCCTGGGGGCCACAGTCCTAAACACTGAAGCTTTCTTT CASSLGATVLNTEAFF TRBJ1-1 NA NA TRBV5-1 16
TGTGCCAGCAGTGTACCGGGACTGTACGAGCAGTACTTC CASSVPGLYEQYF TRBJ2-7 NA NA TRBV6-1 13
TGTGCCAGCAGCTTAGTAGAGAACACTGAAGCTTTCTTT CASSLVENTEAFF TRBJ1-1 NA NA TRBV7-9 13
TGTGCCAGCAGTTTGGGCGGCGGGGGGCCTTCCTACGAGCAGTACTTC CASSLGGGGPSYEQYF TRBJ2-7 once TRBD2 TRBV28 16
TGTGCCAGCAGCTCCTCTGTGGGTGAAGCTTTCTTT CASSSSVGEAFF TRBJ1-1 NA NA TRBV11-1 12
TGTGCCAGTAACACTAGGGGGTACGAGCAGTACTTC CASNTRGYEQYF TRBJ2-7 NA NA TRBV6-1 12
TGCGCCAGCAGCCAAGCATCAGGGGACACTGAAGCTTTCTTT CASSQASGDTEAFF TRBJ1-1 NA NA TRBV4-3 14
TGCGCCAGCAGCTCGGGGGGTGGAAACACCATATATTTT CASSSGGGNTIYF TRBJ1-3 few NA TRBV5-1 13
TGTGCCAGCAACCCCAGGACAGGGAACACTGAAGCTTTCTTT CASNPRTGNTEAFF TRBJ1-1 NA TRBD1 TRBV6-5 14
TGCGCCAGCAGCTTCGGTGCGGGGTGGGAAGATACGCAGTATTTT CASSFGAGWEDTQYF TRBJ2-3 NA NA TRBV5-1 15
TGCAGCGTTGAGCGAATGGGACAGGGACTCACAGATACGCAGTATTTT CSVERMGQGLTDTQYF TRBJ2-3 few TRBD1 TRBV29-1 16
TGTGCCAGTAGCAGAACCGGGACAGGGCCCAACGAGCAGTACTTC CASSRTGTGPNEQYF TRBJ2-7 few TRBD1 TRBV19 15
TGTGCCAGCAGCAGAGGTGGAACAGATACGCAGTATTTT CASSRGGTDTQYF TRBJ2-3 NA NA TRBV7-3 13
TGTGCCAGTAGGGAGGGGGTGATGAACACTGAAGCTTTCTTT CASREGVMNTEAFF TRBJ1-1 NA NA TRBV19 14
TGTGCCACCCAAGACAGCACCTCTGGAAACACCATATATTTT CATQDSTSGNTIYF TRBJ1-3 once NA TRBV10-3 14